The 23 T cell receptor beta chains below all came from one sample that was sequenced in a study of blood T cell repertoires in COVID-19. The repertoire was sequenced with immunoSEQ multiplex PCR; TCRdb's copy has only in-frame clones and lacks some. The sample consists of 80,000 to 90,000 clones, roughly 84% of them appearing once. The sample consisted of peripheral blood. The source of these receptors is a woman older than 75 with COVID-19, enrolled during active disease.

The V gene is TRBV11-2, the J gene TRBJ1-5, with D perhaps matching TRBD1 (6 bases). Trimming cost V 3 bases and J 1 base, with 10 bases left between them. Germline CDR1 SGHAT, CDR2 FQNNGV. This CDR3 comprises 15 residues. In DNA form, the CDR3 reads TGTGCCAGCAGCTTGGGGACATTGAGCAATCAGCCCCAGCATTTT. Amino acid sequence: CASSLGTLSNQPQHF.

The chain has TRBV9 and TRBJ2-1; 7 bases line up with TRBD2. Germline V gene lookup returns CDR1 SGDLS and CDR2 YYNGEE. The junction had 4 bases not matched to a gene; V was cut back by 4 bases and J by 0 bases. The CDR3 has 15 residues. Written as DNA, the CDR3 is TGTGCCAGCAGCCCAAGCGGGGCCTCCTACAATGAGCAGTTCTTC. It is translated as CASSPSGASYNEQFF. Looking up the rest from reference TRBV9 and TRBJ2-1 gives the full variable domain: DSGVTQTPKHLITATGQRVTLRCSPRSGDLSVYWYQQSLDQGLQFLIQYYNGEERAKGNILERFSAQQFPDLHSELNLSSLELGDSALYFCASSPSGASYNEQFFGPGTRLTVL.

This rearrangement joins TRBV3-1 (or the pseudogene TRBV3-2) to TRBJ2-1; 14 bases agree with TRBD2. This CDR3 contains 19 residues. The germline V gene has CDR1 LGHDT and CDR2 YNNKEL (reference sequence). V was clipped by 1 base and J by 1 base; unmatched bases: 6. The CDR3 is CASSQVGTSGGGSYNEQFF. CDR3 DNA: TGTGCCAGCAGCCAAGTCGGGACTAGCGGGGGTGGGTCCTACAATGAGCAGTTCTTC.

The chain recombines TRBV9 with TRBJ2-1; no clear D. V shed 0 bases and J shed 2 bases, with 9 bases lying between them. From germline, CDR1 is SGDLS and CDR2 YYNGEE. The CDR3 spans 15 residues. CDR3 in amino acids: CASSVETLTYNEQFF. As DNA, the CDR3 is TGTGCCAGCAGCGTAGAGACTCTAACCTACAATGAGCAGTTCTTC.

This clone appeared once. The chain carries TRBV5-1 and TRBJ2-3; tentative D call: TRBD2 (5 bases). V dropped 7 bases and J dropped 6 bases, with 18 bases sitting between them. This CDR3 region has 14 residues. Per the germline V gene, CDR1 is SGHRS and CDR2 is YFSETQ. CDR3 loop: CASGRAQSGDTQYF. CDR3 nucleotides: TGCGCCAGCGGGCGGGCGCAGTCGGGGGATACGCAGTATTTT.

The chain combines TRBV7-2 with TRBJ2-1, with 7 nucleotides matching TRBD2. The CDR3 is made up of 16 amino acids. Unmatched junction bases numbered 4, after V lost 2 bases and J lost 0 bases. CDR1 is SGHTA, CDR2 FQGNSA, per germline. The CDR3 sequence: CASSLYGGGSYNEQFF. DNA of the CDR3: TGTGCCAGCAGCTTATATGGGGGGGGCTCCTACAATGAGCAGTTCTTC.

The chain uses TRBV5-3 and TRBJ2-7; TRBD2 agrees at 7 bases. TRBV5-3 is assigned to the ORF class and has an uncertain function. The V segment lost 5 bases and the J segment 5 bases; nucleotides outside the gene matches: 13. The CDR3 consists of 15 residues. CDR3 nucleotides: TGTGCCAGAAGACCCCACGGGGGGACTTGGCACGAGCAGTACTTC. Translating it yields CARRPHGGTWHEQYF.

This chain uses TRBV28 with TRBJ1-6; 9 bases are shared with TRBD1. Germline CDR1 MDHEN, CDR2 SYDVKM. The CDR3 consists of 15 residues. After removal of 8 bases from V and 8 bases from J, the junction contained 10 bases not matched to a gene. This chain's CDR3 is CASFSGTGFDSPLHF. The CDR3 coding sequence is TGTGCCAGCTTCTCCGGGACAGGGTTCGATTCACCCCTCCACTTT.

The V and J genes are TRBV28 and TRBJ1-1, with a possible D match to TRBD1 (6 bases). The CDR3 spans 17 residues. Germline CDR1 and CDR2: MDHEN and SYDVKM. V was shortened by 3 bases and J by 0 bases, with 17 bases between the two germline ends. The CDR3: CASSLWGGQRMNTEAFF. The CDR3 DNA reads as TGTGCCAGCAGTTTGTGGGGGGGCCAAAGAATGAACACTGAAGCTTTCTTT.

This clone turned up a few times. J is TRBJ1-5 and V is TRBV19, with D hard to call. This CDR3 comprises 12 residues. Trimming removed 4 bases from V and 12 bases from J, with 13 bases in between. Germline V CDR1 and CDR2: LNHDA, SQIVND (reference sequence). The CDR3 sequence: CASSTTLGFQHF. CDR3 DNA sequence: TGTGCCAGTAGTACTACGCTCGGGTTCCAGCATTTT. The whole variable domain, filled in from reference TRBV19 and TRBJ1-5, reads DGGITQSPKYLFRKEGQNVTLSCEQNLNHDAMYWYRQDPGQGLRLIYYSQIVNDFQKGDIAEGYSVSREKKESFPLTVTSAQKNPTAFYLCASSTTLGFQHFGDGTRLSIL.

This clone has just one count. The gene calls are TRBV12-5 and TRBJ2-5; 7 nucleotides line up with TRBD2. The CDR3 length is 16 residues. V was pared by 0 bases and J by 5 bases, with 9 bases of the junction left unmatched. CDR1 LGHNT and CDR2 FRNRAP come from the germline V gene. DNA for the CDR3: TGTGCTAGTGGTTTGGTACTCAGCGGGGTAGGGGAGACCCAGTACTTC. Protein product: CASGLVLSGVGETQYF.

The chain recombines TRBV7-9 with TRBJ2-7, with D possibly TRBD2 on 6 matching bases. V lost 3 bases and J 3 bases, leaving 21 bases between the germline ends. Germline V gene lookup returns CDR1 SEHNR and CDR2 FQNEAQ (reference sequence). The CDR3 is 17 amino acids. CDR3 protein: CASSFFPIAALSYEQYF. The CDR3 DNA reads as TGTGCCAGCAGCTTTTTCCCCATAGCGGCTCTAAGCTACGAGCAGTACTTC. Variable domain in full (rest from reference TRBV7-9 and TRBJ2-7): DTGVSQNPRHKITKRGQNVTFRCDPISEHNRLYWYRQTLGQGPEFLTYFQNEAQLEKSRLLSDRFSAERPKGSFSTLEIQRTEQGDSAMYLCASSFFPIAALSYEQYFGPGTRLTVT.

V usage is TRBV19 and J usage is TRBJ2-2; D is unresolved. Trimming pared 4 bases from V and 7 bases from J, leaving 16 bases between. CDR3 size: 15 residues. The germline CDR1 and CDR2 sequences are LNHDA and SQIVND (reference sequence). The CDR3 coding sequence is TGTGCCAGTAGTACTCGACTTCCTTTAGGCGGGGAGCTGTTTTTT. Translated: CASSTRLPLGGELFF.

V gene TRBV14 combines with J gene TRBJ2-2; TRBD1 agrees at 9 bases. The trim removed 6 bases at V and 4 bases at J, leaving 6 bases unmatched. The germline V gene has CDR1 SGHDN and CDR2 FVKESK. This CDR3 has 15 residues. DNA for the CDR3: TGTGCCAGCAGGCCCGGGACAGGGCCCACCGGGGAGCTGTTTTTT. Its protein product is CASRPGTGPTGELFF.

The V call is TRBV7-8, the J call TRBJ2-7; D might be TRBD2 (5 bases). Germline values: CDR1 SGHVS, CDR2 FQNEAQ. Deletions cut 0 bases from V and 4 bases from J, with 13 bases between. The CDR3 is 15 residues long. This CDR3 is CASSLAGLPGYEQYF. As DNA, the CDR3 is TGTGCCAGCAGCTTAGCAGGCCTTCCGGGGTACGAGCAGTACTTC.

V gene TRBV18 combines with J gene TRBJ2-2; tentative D call: TRBD2 (6 bases). With 3 bases removed from V and 1 base from J, the gap between germline ends came to 9 bases. CDR3 length: 15 amino acids. Germline V gene sequence: CDR1 KGHSH, CDR2 LQKENI. In DNA form, the CDR3 reads TGTGCCAGCTCACCGAGGAGGGGGAACACCGGGGAGCTGTTTTTT. Amino acids: CASSPRRGNTGELFF.

The rearrangement links TRBV6-6 to TRBJ1-2; a weak D match, TRBD1 (6 bases). The CDR3 spans 16 residues. Trimming removed 4 bases from V and 0 bases from J, with 15 bases in between. Per germline, CDR1 MNHNY and CDR2 SVGAGI (reference sequence). The CDR3 DNA is TGTGCCAGCAGTTCCACCGGCGGACAGCCTAACTATGGCTACACCTTC. It yields the protein CASSSTGGQPNYGYTF.

The rearrangement uses TRBV6-5 and TRBJ2-7; possible D gene TRBD2, 6 bases. The V and J ends lost 8 bases and 3 bases respectively, with 14 bases between them. CDR3 size: 13 residues. CDR1 and CDR2 (germline): MNHEY, SVGAGI. The CDR3 here is CASGAGQGYEQYF. In DNA form, the CDR3 reads TGTGCCAGCGGGGCGGGGCAGGGCTACGAGCAGTACTTC.

This chain connects TRBV19 to TRBJ2-7; D gene uncertain. CDR1 and CDR2 from the germline V gene are LNHDA and SQIVND (reference sequence). This CDR3 has 14 residues. V was clipped by 5 bases and J by 2 bases, with 13 bases between them. The CDR3 loop reads CASSPPRSPYEQYF. The CDR3 coding sequence is TGTGCCAGTAGTCCCCCCAGGTCTCCCTACGAGCAGTACTTC. The full variable domain, its missing parts supplied by reference TRBV19 and TRBJ2-7, is DGGITQSPKYLFRKEGQNVTLSCEQNLNHDAMYWYRQDPGQGLRLIYYSQIVNDFQKGDIAEGYSVSREKKESFPLTVTSAQKNPTAFYLCASSPPRSPYEQYFGPGTRLTVT.

This clone was seen once. The chain has TRBV9 and TRBJ2-1; TRBD2 matches 9 bases. The germline gives CDR1 SGDLS, CDR2 YYNGEE. CDR3 length: 16 amino acids. V gave up 0 bases and J gave up 9 bases; unmatched junction bases: 10. The CDR3 nucleotides are TGTGCCAGCAGCGTAGCTTTTGGGGGACTAGCAGGTGAGCAGTTCTTC. This sequence encodes CASSVAFGGLAGEQFF.

The chain is built from TRBV30 and TRBJ1-2; 9 bases are shared with TRBD1. V was pared by 6 bases and J by 5 bases, with 1 base of the junction left unmatched. Per the germline V gene, CDR1 is GTSNPN and CDR2 is SVGIG (reference sequence). The CDR3 loop spans 11 amino acids. This chain's CDR3 is CACGTGYGYTF. CDR3 nucleotide sequence: TGTGCCTGCGGGACAGGGTATGGCTACACCTTC.

The chain has TRBV2 and TRBJ2-1; D may be TRBD2 (6 bases). The CDR3 totals 15 residues. Deletions cut 6 bases from V and 0 bases from J, with 12 bases between. Germline-derived CDR1 and CDR2 are SNHLY and FYNNEI. The CDR3 region is CASRKTRSSYNEQFF. In nucleotides, the CDR3 is TGTGCCAGCAGAAAGACTAGAAGCTCCTACAATGAGCAGTTCTTC.

The rearrangement links TRBV6-2 or TRBV6-3 to TRBJ2-7; D is perhaps TRBD2 (7 bases). The length of the CDR3 is 15 residues. Germline V gene lookup returns CDR1 MNHEY and CDR2 SVGEGT. The V end was cut by 4 bases, the J end by 0 bases, with 13 bases between. In DNA, the CDR3 is TGTGCCAGCAGTTGGAGGCGGGGGCTCTCCTACGAGCAGTACTTC. It encodes CASSWRRGLSYEQYF.